This T cell receptor (beta chain) was documented in a study of radiation and T cells in renal cell carcinoma. Time point given: baseline pretreatment blood. The treatment here: 15 Gy SBRT to primary tumor, nephrectomy 4 weeks later. The data were produced by immunoSEQ multiplex PCR, yet TCRdb's version contains in-frame clones alone and is incomplete. The sample has about 140,000 clones, around four fifths seen once; the top ten hold under 30%. This CDR3 contains 16 residues. V lost 3 bases to trimming and J lost 2 bases; unmatched junction nucleotides: 13. Germline-derived CDR1 and CDR2 are GTSNPN and SVGIG (reference sequence).

This chain uses TRBV30 with TRBJ2-7; 7 nucleotides match TRBD1. Here the sequenced sample was blood, taken from a patient whose treatment included radiotherapy and nephrectomy. The TCR comes from a woman aged 45-65 years with renal cell carcinoma. CDR3 loop: CAWSADRINPTYEQYF. The CDR3 DNA reads as TGTGCCTGGAGCGCGGACAGGATCAACCCCACCTACGAGCAGTACTTC.